This record concerns one T cell receptor beta chain sequence. V was shortened by 2 bases and J by 0 bases, with 5 bases between the two germline ends. Germline V lookup: CDR1 LGHNT, CDR2 FRNRAP. This CDR3 region has 15 residues. The table came from immunoSEQ multiplex PCR; TCRdb's copy has only in-frame clones and leaves some out. Here the sample spans tens of thousands of clones, 85% to 95% being singletons. The record originates from a study of OX40 agonist ivuxolimab in advanced cancers. This clonotype originated in an adult with an advanced solid tumor such as melanoma, head and neck, liver or kidney cancer. The source was CD4+ or CD8+ T cells sorted from blood, collected in a trial of the OX40 agonist ivuxolimab. This sequence joins TRBV12-5 and TRBJ2-6; D call uncertain. The CDR3 DNA follows: TGTGCTAGTGGTTTGTCCTTCTCTGGGGCCAACGTCCTGACTTTC. This encodes CASGLSFSGANVLTF.